The sequence of this TCR beta chain was determined in a study of beta chain features in type 1 diabetes. The sequenced template was cDNA made from the entire isolated RNA. Measured with immunoSEQ multiplex PCR; TCRdb has only the in-frame clones, and not every one. This sample has about 470,000 clones; roughly 30% occur once, and the top ten carry almost 0.065%. Isolation of CD4+ naive, central memory, regulatory and stem cell-like memory cells was achieved by sorting via CD45RO/CCR7/CD25/CD127/CD95/CD27. This CDR3 has 13 amino acids. CDR1 SGHAT and CDR2 FQNNGV come from the germline V gene. V was cut by 5 bases and J by 5 bases, with 9 bases left in between.

The rearrangement uses TRBV11-2 and TRBJ2-2; D is perhaps TRBD1 (5 bases). The clonotype comes from a man between 18 and 29 years old in good health. Source material: naive CD4+ T cells from blood. The CDR3 sequence: CASSPTATGELFF. CDR3 in DNA: TGTGCCAGCAGCCCGACAGCTACCGGGGAGCTGTTTTTT. Full variable domain (outside the CDR3, taken from reference TRBV11-2 and TRBJ2-2): EAGVAQSPRYKIIEKRQSVAFWCNPISGHATLYWYQQILGQGPKLLIQFQNNGVVDDSQLPKDRFSAERLKGVDSTLKIQPAKLEDSAVYLCASSPTATGELFFGEGSRLTVL.